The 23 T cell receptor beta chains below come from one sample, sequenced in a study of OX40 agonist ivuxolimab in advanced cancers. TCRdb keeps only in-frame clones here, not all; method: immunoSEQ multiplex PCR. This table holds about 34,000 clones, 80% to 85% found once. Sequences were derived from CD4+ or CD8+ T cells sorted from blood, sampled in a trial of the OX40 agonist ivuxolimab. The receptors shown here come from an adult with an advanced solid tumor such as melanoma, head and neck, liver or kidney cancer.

The DNA for the CDR3 is TGTGCCAGCGGGAGAGGGGATTATAGCAATCAGCCCCAGCATTTT. Amino acid sequence: CASGRGDYSNQPQHF. V is TRBV2 and J is TRBJ1-5, with D possibly matching TRBD1 (5 bases). Trimming shortened V by 8 bases and J by 0 bases, and 14 bases separated the two germline ends. Germline CDR1 SNHLY, CDR2 FYNNEI. The CDR3 runs to 15 residues. The complete variable domain, with remaining parts taken from reference TRBV2 and TRBJ1-5, reads EPEVTQTPSHQVTQMGQEVILRCVPISNHLYFYWYRQILGQKVEFLVSFYNNEISEKSEIFDDQFSVERPDGSNFTLKIRSTKLEDSAMYFCASGRGDYSNQPQHFGDGTRLSIL.

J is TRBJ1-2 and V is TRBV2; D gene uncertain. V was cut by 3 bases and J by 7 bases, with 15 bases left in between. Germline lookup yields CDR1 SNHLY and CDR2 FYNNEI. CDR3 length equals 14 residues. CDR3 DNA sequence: TGTGCCAGCAGTGATCGGGGTGGGGTGAGTGGCTACACCTTC. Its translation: CASSDRGGVSGYTF.

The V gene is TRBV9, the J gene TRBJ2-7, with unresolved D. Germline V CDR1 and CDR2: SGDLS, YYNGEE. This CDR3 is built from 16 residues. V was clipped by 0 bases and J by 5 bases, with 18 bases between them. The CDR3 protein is CASSVAGGRLSNEQYF. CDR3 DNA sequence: TGTGCCAGCAGCGTAGCTGGCGGACGGTTGAGTAACGAGCAGTACTTC.

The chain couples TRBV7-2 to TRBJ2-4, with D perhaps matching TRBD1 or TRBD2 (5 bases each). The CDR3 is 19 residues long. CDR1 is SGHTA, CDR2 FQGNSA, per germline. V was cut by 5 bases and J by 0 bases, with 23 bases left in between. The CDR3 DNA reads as TGTGCCAGCAGCCCCCGCTCGGGGACGGGAAGACTAGCCAAAAACATTCAGTACTTC. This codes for CASSPRSGTGRLAKNIQYF.

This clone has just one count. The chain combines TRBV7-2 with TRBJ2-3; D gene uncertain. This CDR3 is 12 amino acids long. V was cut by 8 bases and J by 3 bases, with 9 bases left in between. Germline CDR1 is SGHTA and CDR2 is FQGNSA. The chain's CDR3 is CASLGWTDTQYF. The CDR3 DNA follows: TGTGCCAGCCTGGGGTGGACAGATACGCAGTATTTT.

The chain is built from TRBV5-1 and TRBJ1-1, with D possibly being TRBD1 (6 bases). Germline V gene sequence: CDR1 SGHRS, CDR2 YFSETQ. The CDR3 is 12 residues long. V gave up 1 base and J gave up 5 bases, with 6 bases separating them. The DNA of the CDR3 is TGCGCCAGCAGCTTGAGGGGGACTGAAGCTTTCTTT. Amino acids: CASSLRGTEAFF.

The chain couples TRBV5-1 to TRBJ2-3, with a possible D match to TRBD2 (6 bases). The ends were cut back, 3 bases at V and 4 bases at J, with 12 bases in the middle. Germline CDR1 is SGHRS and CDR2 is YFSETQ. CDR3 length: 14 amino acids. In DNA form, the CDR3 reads TGCGCCAGCAGCTCGGGACTTCGCGCAGATACGCAGTATTTT. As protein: CASSSGLRADTQYF.

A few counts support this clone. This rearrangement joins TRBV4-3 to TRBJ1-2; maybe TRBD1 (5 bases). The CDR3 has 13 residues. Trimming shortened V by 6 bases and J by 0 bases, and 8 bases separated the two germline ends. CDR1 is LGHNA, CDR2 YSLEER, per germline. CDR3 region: CASSAGTNYGYTF. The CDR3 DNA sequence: TGCGCCAGCAGTGCAGGGACTAACTATGGCTACACCTTC.

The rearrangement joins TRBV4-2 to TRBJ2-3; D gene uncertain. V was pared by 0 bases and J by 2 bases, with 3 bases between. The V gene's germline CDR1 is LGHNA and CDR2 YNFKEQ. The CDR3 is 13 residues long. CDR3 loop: CASSQDNTDTQYF. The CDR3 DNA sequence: TGTGCCAGCAGCCAAGATAACACAGATACGCAGTATTTT.

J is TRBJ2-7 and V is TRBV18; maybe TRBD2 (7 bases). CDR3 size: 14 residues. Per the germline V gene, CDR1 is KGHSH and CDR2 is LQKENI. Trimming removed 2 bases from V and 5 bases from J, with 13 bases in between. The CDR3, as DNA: TGTGCCAGCTCACCAGGGGGGGCGGTCAACGAGCAGTACTTC. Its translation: CASSPGGAVNEQYF.

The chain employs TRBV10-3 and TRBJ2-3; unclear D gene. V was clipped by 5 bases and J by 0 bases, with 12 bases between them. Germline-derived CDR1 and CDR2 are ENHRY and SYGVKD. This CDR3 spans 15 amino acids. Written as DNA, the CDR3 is TGTGCCATCAGTCGAGACGGTGCTAGCACAGATACGCAGTATTTT. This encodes CAISRDGASTDTQYF.

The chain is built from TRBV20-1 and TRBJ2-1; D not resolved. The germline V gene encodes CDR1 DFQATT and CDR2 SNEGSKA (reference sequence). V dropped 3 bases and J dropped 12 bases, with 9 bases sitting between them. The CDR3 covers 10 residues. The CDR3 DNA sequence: TGCAGTGCTAGTTTGGGGTCGCAGTTCTTC. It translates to CSASLGSQFF.

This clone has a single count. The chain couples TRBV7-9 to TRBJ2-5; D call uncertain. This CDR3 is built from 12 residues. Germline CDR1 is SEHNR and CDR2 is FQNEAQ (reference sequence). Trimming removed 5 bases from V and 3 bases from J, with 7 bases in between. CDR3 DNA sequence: TGTGCCAGCAGCGCCATGGAAGAGACCCAGTACTTC. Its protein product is CASSAMEETQYF.

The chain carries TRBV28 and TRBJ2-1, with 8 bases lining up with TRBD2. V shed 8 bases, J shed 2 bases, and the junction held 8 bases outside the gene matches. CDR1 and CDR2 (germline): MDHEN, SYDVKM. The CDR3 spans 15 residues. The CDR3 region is CASSTSGHAYNEQFF. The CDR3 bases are TGTGCCAGCTCCACTAGCGGACACGCCTACAATGAGCAGTTCTTC.

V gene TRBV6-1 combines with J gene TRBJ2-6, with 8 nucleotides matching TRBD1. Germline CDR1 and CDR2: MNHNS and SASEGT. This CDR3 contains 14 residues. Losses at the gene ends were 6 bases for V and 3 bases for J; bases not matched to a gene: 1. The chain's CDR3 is CASRGTGGANVLTF. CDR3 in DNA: TGTGCCAGCAGGGGGACAGGTGGGGCCAACGTCCTGACTTTC.

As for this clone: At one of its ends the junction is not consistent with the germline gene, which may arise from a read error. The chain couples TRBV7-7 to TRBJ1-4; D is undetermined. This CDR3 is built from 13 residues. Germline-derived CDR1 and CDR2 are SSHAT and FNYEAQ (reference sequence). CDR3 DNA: TGTGCTAGCAGCTTAGGTCCAAATGAAAAACTGTTTTTT. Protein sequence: CASSLGPNEKLFF.

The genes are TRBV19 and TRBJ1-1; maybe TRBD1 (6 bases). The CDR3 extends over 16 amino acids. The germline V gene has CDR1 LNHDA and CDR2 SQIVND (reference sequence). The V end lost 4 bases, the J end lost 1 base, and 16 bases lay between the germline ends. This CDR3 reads CASSTQGRRRNTEAFF. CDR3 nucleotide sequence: TGTGCCAGTAGTACTCAGGGGAGACGGCGGAACACTGAAGCTTTCTTT.

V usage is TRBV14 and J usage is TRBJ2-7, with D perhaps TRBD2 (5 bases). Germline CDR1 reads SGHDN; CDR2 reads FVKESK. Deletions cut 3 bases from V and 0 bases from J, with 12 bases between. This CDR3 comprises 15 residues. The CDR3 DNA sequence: TGTGCCAGCAGCCAGAGAACAGCGGCCTCCTACGAGCAGTACTTC. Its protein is CASSQRTAASYEQYF.

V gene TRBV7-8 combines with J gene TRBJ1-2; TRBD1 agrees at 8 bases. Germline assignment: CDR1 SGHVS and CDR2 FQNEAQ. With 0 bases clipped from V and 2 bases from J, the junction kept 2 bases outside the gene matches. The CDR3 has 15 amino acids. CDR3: CASSLAWTGNYGYTF. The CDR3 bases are TGTGCCAGCAGCTTAGCGTGGACAGGGAACTATGGCTACACCTTC.

As DNA, the CDR3 is TGTGCCAGCAGCTCGGGACTAGCGGGAGAGGAGCAGTACTTC. This gives the protein CASSSGLAGEEQYF. This chain connects TRBV7-9 to TRBJ2-7; 14 bases are shared with TRBD2. From germline, CDR1 is SEHNR and CDR2 FQNEAQ (reference sequence). CDR3 length: 14 amino acids. V trimming: 4 bases; J trimming: 7 bases; junction bases outside the gene matches: 3. Full variable domain (rest looked up from reference TRBV7-9 and TRBJ2-7): DTGVSQNPRHKITKRGQNVTFRCDPISEHNRLYWYRQTLGQGPEFLTYFQNEAQLEKSRLLSDRFSAERPKGSFSTLEIQRTEQGDSAMYLCASSSGLAGEEQYFGPGTRLTVT.

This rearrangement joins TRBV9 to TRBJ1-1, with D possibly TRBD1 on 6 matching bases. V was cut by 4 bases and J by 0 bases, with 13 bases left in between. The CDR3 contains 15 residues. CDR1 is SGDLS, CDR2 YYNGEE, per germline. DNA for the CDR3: TGTGCCAGCAGCTCCATGACAGGCTTGAACACTGAAGCTTTCTTT. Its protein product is CASSSMTGLNTEAFF.

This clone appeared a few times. DNA for the CDR3: TGCGCCAGCAGCTCTCACGGAGTGGGTTCAGAGACCCAGTACTTC. The encoded protein is CASSSHGVGSETQYF. The J gene is TRBJ2-5, the V gene TRBV4-1; D is uncertain. The CDR3 loop spans 15 amino acids. Trimming shortened V by 5 bases and J by 4 bases, and 17 bases separated the two germline ends. Germline V lookup: CDR1 MGHRA, CDR2 YSYEKL.

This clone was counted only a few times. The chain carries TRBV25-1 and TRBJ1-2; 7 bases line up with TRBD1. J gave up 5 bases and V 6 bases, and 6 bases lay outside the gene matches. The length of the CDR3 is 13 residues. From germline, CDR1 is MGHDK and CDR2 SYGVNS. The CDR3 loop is CASSTGTVYGYTF. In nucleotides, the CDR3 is TGTGCCAGCAGCACAGGGACAGTGTATGGCTACACCTTC.